This T cell receptor (beta chain) stems from a study of blood T cell repertoires in COVID-19 (dated by TCRdb to 2018 to 2021). Concerning the study at large: Samples from collaborators originated in the United States, Italy and Spain and spanned both the acute and convalescent phases of COVID-19. The material from the prospective study consisted of cDNA or gDNA derived from T cells, B-cell-depleted T cells, or PBMCs. The dataset comprised deeply sampled blood TCRbeta repertoires from subjects exposed to, actively infected with, or recovered from COVID-19. The repertoires were released in a freely available public database intended as a resource for research on the immune response to SARS-CoV-2. The samples were drawn from two sources: the first 160 participants of the ongoing ImmuneRACE study, and fewer than 1,500 subjects contributed by 6 global collaborators. Sample metadata almost always included a de-identified subject ID, COVID-19 status, age in years and sex. Where available, HLA class I and class II types were obtained from metadata supplied by the sample provider rather than from assay-based typing.

The collaborating institutions used their own protocols to collect whole blood in K2EDTA tubes. For TCRbeta analysis, collaborators shipped samples as frozen whole blood, isolated PBMCs, or DNA extracted from either of those sample types. From its cysteine to its phenylalanine, the CDR3 spans 19 amino acids. Only the CDR3 part of the read is kept: 57 bases, read in frame from the first base. V lost 4 bases and J lost 0 bases; the stretch between them is 23 bases long. The germline V gene sets CDR1 to SGDLS and CDR2 to YYNGEE. For this clone: The clone's antigen remains unknown. Qualities for individual bases were not recorded, and no much larger clone is one base off.

TCRbeta CDR3 regions were amplified from genomic DNA using the immunoSEQ Assay, a bias-controlled multiplex PCR. The authors' analysis ran thus. The number of nucleated cells in each sample was estimated by amplification of reference gene primers within the assay. To quantify the absolute abundance of each unique TCRbeta CDR3 rearrangement, sequence reads were collapsed and filtered. Productive Simpson clonality was computed per sample as the square root of Simpson's diversity index over productive rearrangements. The table was pulled from immuneACCESS by TCRdb, which kept in-frame rearrangements only. Such tables lose some clones; where checked, under half of the loss comes from unresolved V genes, and the rest has no known cause. That table supplies the V and J calls and clone size; D and trimming were determined from the DNA. Counted in this sample were about 140,000 clones; 76% of them appeared once. The ten most abundant clones make up around 4.2% of the sample.

The study at large found these results: The quantity of clinical and demographic metadata differed by source and by participant and was supplied without curation.

The sequence was obtained from an elderly woman with active or convalescent COVID-19. The chain is made from TRBV9 and TRBJ1-3; D gene: possibly TRBD1, on 5 matching bases. The specimen was peripheral blood. The CDR3 protein sequence reads: CASSPTGNNDRGSGNTIYF. Here is the DNA: TGTGCCAGCAGCCCTACTGGTAACAACGACAGAGGCTCTGGAAACACCATATATTTT.